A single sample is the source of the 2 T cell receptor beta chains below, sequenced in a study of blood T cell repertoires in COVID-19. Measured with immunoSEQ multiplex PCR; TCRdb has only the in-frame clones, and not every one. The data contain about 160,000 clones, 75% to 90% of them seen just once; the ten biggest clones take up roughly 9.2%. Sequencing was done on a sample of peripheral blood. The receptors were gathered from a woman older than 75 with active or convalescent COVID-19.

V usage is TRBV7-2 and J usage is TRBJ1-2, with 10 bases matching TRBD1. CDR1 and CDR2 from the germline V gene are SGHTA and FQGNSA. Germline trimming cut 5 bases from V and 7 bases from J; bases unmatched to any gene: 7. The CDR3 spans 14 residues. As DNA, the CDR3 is TGTGCCAGCAGCAGCGACAGGGGGCAGACTGGCTACACCTTC. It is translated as CASSSDRGQTGYTF.

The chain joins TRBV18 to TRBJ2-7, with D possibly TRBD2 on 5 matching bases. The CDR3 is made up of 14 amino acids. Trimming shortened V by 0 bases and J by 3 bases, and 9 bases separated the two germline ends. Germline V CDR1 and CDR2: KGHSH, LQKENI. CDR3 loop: CASSPPIGSYEQYF. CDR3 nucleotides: TGTGCCAGCTCACCACCAATAGGGAGCTACGAGCAGTACTTC. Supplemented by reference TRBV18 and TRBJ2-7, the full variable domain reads NAGVMQNPRHLVRRRGQEARLRCSPMKGHSHVYWYRQLPEEGLKFMVYLQKENIIDESGMPKERFSAEFPKEGPSILRIQQVVRGDSAAYFCASSPPIGSYEQYFGPGTRLTVT.